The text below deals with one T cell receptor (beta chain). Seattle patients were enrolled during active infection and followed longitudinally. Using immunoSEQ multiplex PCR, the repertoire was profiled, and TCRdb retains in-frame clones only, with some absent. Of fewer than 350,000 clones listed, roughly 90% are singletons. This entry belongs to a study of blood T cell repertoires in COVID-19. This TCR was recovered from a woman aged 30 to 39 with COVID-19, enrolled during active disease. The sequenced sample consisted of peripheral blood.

The CDR3, as DNA: TGTGCCAGCAGTACGGGAAGGGACACTGAAGCTTTCTTT. This gives the protein CASSTGRDTEAFF. This rearrangement joins TRBV12-3 or TRBV12-4 to TRBJ1-1; D not resolved. Trimming pared 5 bases from V and 3 bases from J, leaving 10 bases between. There are 13 residues in the CDR3.